Shown below are 12 T cell receptor beta chains from a single sample sequenced in a study of shared clonotypes between healthy human individuals. Clones were read by immunoSEQ multiplex PCR, and TCRdb kept only the in-frame ones, dropping some. The repertoire holds around 2.1 million clones, with around 93% as singletons. The naive CD8 subset, CD45RO-negative cells positively selected for CCR7, excluded terminally differentiated effector memory CD45RA+ cells. Sequences were obtained from naive CD8+ T cells from PBMCs. Receptor source: a man younger than 35 in good health. Some clones in this sample may be carry-over from other donors' samples.

The chain joins TRBV29-1 to TRBJ2-7, with D perhaps TRBD1 (5 bases). V shed 6 bases and J shed 3 bases, with 12 bases lying between them. The CDR3 consists of 12 residues. Germline V gives CDR1 SQVTM, CDR2 ANQGSEA. The CDR3 DNA is TGCAGCGTCCTGGACAATTACTACGAGCAGTACTTC. It encodes CSVLDNYYEQYF.

As DNA, the CDR3 is TGTGCCGGGAAGCACCCAGCCTGGGTAGCCGAAGCTTTCTTT. This gives the protein CAGKHPAWVAEAFF. This chain connects TRBV30 to TRBJ1-1; D not resolved. This CDR3 has 14 residues. The V and J ends lost 8 bases and 8 bases respectively, with 24 bases between them. Germline CDR1 is GTSNPN and CDR2 is SVGIG (reference sequence).

The gene calls are TRBV4-1 and TRBJ1-1; 8 bases match TRBD1. The CDR3 is 15 amino acids. In germline, CDR1 is MGHRA, CDR2 YSYEKL. J lost 0 bases, V lost 2 bases, and 2 bases had no gene match. CDR3 region: CASSQRTGLNTEAFF. As DNA, the CDR3 is TGCGCCAGCAGCCAACGGACAGGGCTGAACACTGAAGCTTTCTTT.

The rearrangement links TRBV28 to TRBJ2-7, with D unresolved. Trimming stripped 2 bases from V and 2 bases from J, with 10 bases between. The CDR3 totals 14 residues. Germline V gene lookup returns CDR1 MDHEN and CDR2 SYDVKM. The CDR3 bases are TGTGCCAGCAGTTTAGATAGGGTAGCCTACGAGCAGTACTTC. As protein: CASSLDRVAYEQYF. The full variable domain, completed using reference TRBV28 and TRBJ2-7, is DVKVTQSSRYLVKRTGEKVFLECVQDMDHENMFWYRQDPGLGLRLIYFSYDVKMKEKGDIPEGYSVSREKKERFSLILESASTNQTSMYLCASSLDRVAYEQYFGPGTRLTVT.

The gene calls are TRBV19 and TRBJ1-5; no definite D call. V gave up 7 bases and J gave up 2 bases, with 15 bases separating them. This CDR3 region has 15 residues. The germline CDR1 and CDR2 sequences are LNHDA and SQIVND (reference sequence). Here the CDR3 reads CASTPYAEGNQPQHF. The CDR3 DNA sequence: TGTGCCAGTACCCCATACGCAGAGGGCAATCAGCCCCAGCATTTT.

This chain links TRBV5-1 with TRBJ2-7; D possibly matches TRBD1 or TRBD2 (5 bases each). The germline CDR1 and CDR2 sequences are SGHRS and YFSETQ. Trimming left V 2 bases short and J 7 bases short, with 16 bases between. The CDR3 spans 14 residues. CDR3 nucleotides: TGCGCCAGCAGCTTAGGCTGGGGGTCTATTGAGCAGTACTTC. Amino acids: CASSLGWGSIEQYF.

The chain combines TRBV19 with TRBJ2-7, with 9 bases identical to TRBD1. The trim removed 6 bases at V and 6 bases at J, leaving 12 bases unmatched. Germline CDR1 and CDR2: LNHDA and SQIVND (reference sequence). The CDR3 is 15 residues long. CDR3 region: CASSTPGQGVSEQYF. CDR3 bases: TGTGCCAGTAGCACGCCGGGACAGGGCGTGTCCGAGCAGTACTTC.

V gene TRBV11-2 combines with J gene TRBJ2-1, with D unresolved. Germline CDR1 and CDR2: SGHAT and FQNNGV. The length of the CDR3 is 12 residues. The V end lost 7 bases, the J end lost 3 bases, and 7 bases lay between the germline ends. The CDR3 loop is CASTDNYNEQFF. DNA for the CDR3: TGTGCCAGCACCGACAACTACAATGAGCAGTTCTTC.

CDR3 residues: CSVLGGVLSEQYF. The CDR3 DNA sequence: TGCAGCGTCCTCGGCGGGGTACTCTCCGAGCAGTACTTC. The V gene is TRBV29-1, the J gene TRBJ2-7; D possibly corresponds to TRBD2 (6 bases). Germline loops: CDR1 SQVTM, CDR2 ANQGSEA. This CDR3 comprises 13 residues. Between the trimmed V and J ends, which lost 6 bases and 6 bases, there was a span of 18 bases.

The chain uses TRBV10-3 and TRBJ1-3, with D tentatively TRBD1 (6 bases). The V and J ends lost 5 bases and 0 bases respectively, with 11 bases between them. Per germline, CDR1 ENHRY and CDR2 SYGVKD. This CDR3 is built from 15 residues. Written as DNA, the CDR3 is TGTGCCATCAGTCCGGGACACCCCTCTGGAAACACCATATATTTT. It specifies CAISPGHPSGNTIYF.

The chain combines TRBV13 with TRBJ2-7; D is unclear. The CDR3 is 13 amino acids. V dropped 0 bases and J dropped 6 bases, with 9 bases sitting between them. CDR1 PRHDT and CDR2 FYEKMQ come from the germline V gene (reference sequence). The CDR3 DNA reads TGTGCCAGCAGCTTAGGAAGTCCCCCCGAGCAGTACTTC. It encodes CASSLGSPPEQYF.

The genes are TRBV7-6 and TRBJ1-1; a possible D gene is TRBD1 (6 bases). With 0 bases removed from V and 5 bases from J, the gap between germline ends came to 13 bases. This CDR3 comprises 15 residues. Germline values: CDR1 SGHVS, CDR2 FNYEAQ. The CDR3, as DNA: TGTGCCAGCAGCTTAGCGCCAGGGGATCGGACTGAAGCTTTCTTT. Its translation is CASSLAPGDRTEAFF.